The rows below give T cell receptor beta chains drawn from one sample of a study of T cell responses to AZD1222 COVID-19 vaccine. Using immunoSEQ multiplex PCR, the repertoire was profiled, and TCRdb retains in-frame clones only, with some absent. The repertoire holds about 180,000 clones, with around 89% as singletons. This material consisted of peripheral blood, taken 28 days after the second AZD1222 dose. These TCRs come from an adult who received the AZD1222 COVID-19 vaccine. The CDR3 runs from the conserved cysteine through the conserved F or W. The D gene is left open where the match is weak. Size is stated for part of the rows, as once, few or many counts, or as a class when the clone is expanded.

cdr3_aa	cdr3_nt	v_call	j_call	d_call	clone_size
CASSSASTSGSYEQYF	TGTGCCAGCAGTTCCGCCTCGACTAGCGGGAGCTACGAGCAGTACTTC	TRBV28	TRBJ2-7	TRBD2	NA
CATSDPGIQETQYF	TGTGCCACCAGTGATCCGGGGATCCAAGAGACCCAGTACTTC	TRBV24-1	TRBJ2-5	NA	once
CASSRDSYEQYF	TGCGCCAGCAGCCGCGACAGCTACGAGCAGTACTTC	TRBV5-1	TRBJ2-7	NA	NA
CASSPGQGQETQYF	TGCGCCAGCAGCCCCGGACAGGGGCAAGAGACCCAGTACTTC	TRBV5-1	TRBJ2-5	TRBD1	NA
CASSPPPLQGISYEQYF	TGTGCCAGTAGTCCGCCCCCCCTACAGGGCATCTCCTACGAGCAGTACTTC	TRBV19	TRBJ2-7	NA	NA
CASSRSGTMSDGYTF	TGCGCCAGCAGCAGATCCGGGACAATGTCAGATGGCTACACCTTC	TRBV5-1	TRBJ1-2	NA	NA
CASTFYRGAGNTIYF	TGTGCCAGCACCTTCTACAGGGGAGCTGGAAACACCATATATTTT	TRBV11-2	TRBJ1-3	TRBD1	NA
CASSFSGSSYEQYF	TGTGCCAGCAGCTTTAGCGGGAGCTCCTACGAGCAGTACTTC	TRBV11-3	TRBJ2-7	TRBD2	NA
CASSPSGLTGELFF	TGTGCCAGCAGCCCGAGTGGGTTGACCGGGGAGCTGTTTTTT	TRBV14	TRBJ2-2	NA	NA
CATSAPPGTGYYNEQFF	TGTGCCACCAGTGCCCCCCCCGGGACAGGATACTACAATGAGCAGTTCTTC	TRBV24-1	TRBJ2-1	TRBD1	NA
CASSIHVSGQGASTGELFF	TGTGCCAGCAGCATACACGTTTCGGGACAGGGGGCTTCCACCGGGGAGCTGTTTTTT	TRBV9	TRBJ2-2	TRBD1	NA
CASSSDREYSYEQYF	TGTGCCAGCAGTTCGGACAGGGAATACTCCTACGAGCAGTACTTC	TRBV28	TRBJ2-7	TRBD1	NA
CAWSVLGSGEQYF	TGTGCCTGGAGTGTACTCGGGTCGGGGGAGCAGTACTTC	TRBV30	TRBJ2-7	NA	NA
CASGQGVRGEAFF	TGTGCCAGCGGGCAGGGGGTCCGGGGTGAAGCTTTCTTT	TRBV12-3/TRBV12-4	TRBJ1-1	TRBD1	NA
CASSVVWGANVLTF	TGTGCCAGCAGCGTAGTCTGGGGGGCCAACGTCCTGACTTTC	TRBV9	TRBJ2-6	NA	NA
CASSVWTANNQPQHF	TGTGCCAGCAGTGTCTGGACAGCTAACAATCAGCCCCAGCATTTT	TRBV2	TRBJ1-5	NA	NA
CASSAQIPPLHF	TGTGCCAGCAGCGCGCAAATCCCACCCCTCCACTTT	TRBV7-9	TRBJ1-6	NA	NA
CASSRMGWGVNNTGELFF	TGTGCCAGCAGCCGGATGGGATGGGGGGTCAACAACACCGGGGAGCTGTTTTTT	TRBV11-3	TRBJ2-2	NA	NA
CASLAGDQETQYF	TGTGCCAGTCTCGCGGGAGACCAAGAGACCCAGTACTTC	TRBV28	TRBJ2-5	TRBD2	NA
CASSPGTAYGYTF	TGTGCCAGCAGCCCCGGGACGGCCTATGGCTACACCTTC	TRBV11-2	TRBJ1-2	NA	NA
CASSPLGGNSPLHF	TGTGCCAGCAGTCCCCTCGGGGGGAATTCACCCCTCCACTTT	TRBV25-1	TRBJ1-6	NA	NA
CASSEGVNTEAFF	TGTGCCAGCTCAGAGGGGGTCAACACTGAAGCTTTCTTT	TRBV18	TRBJ1-1	NA	NA
CASSPVGGNTIYF	TGTGCCAGCAGTCCAGTAGGGGGAAACACCATATATTTT	TRBV9	TRBJ1-3	NA	NA
CASSFLGRINEKLFF	TGTGCCAGCAGCTTCTTGGGGAGAATTAATGAAAAACTGTTTTTT	TRBV11-1	TRBJ1-4	NA	NA
CASSYQETQYF	TGTGCCAGCAGTTACCAGGAGACCCAGTACTTC	TRBV6-2/TRBV6-3	TRBJ2-5	NA	NA
CASSLPDTSNTGELFF	TGTGCCAGCAGTTTACCGGACACATCGAACACCGGGGAGCTGTTTTTT	TRBV28	TRBJ2-2	NA	NA
CASSITGGRLNTEAFF	TGTGCCAGTAGTATAACCGGGGGAAGGCTGAACACTGAAGCTTTCTTT	TRBV19	TRBJ1-1	NA	NA
CASNPRAGLAGEQFF	TGTGCCAGCAACCCCCGGGCCGGATTGGCCGGTGAGCAGTTCTTC	TRBV2	TRBJ2-1	NA	NA
CASTLRGDRHNEKLFF	TGTGCCAGCACCCTAAGGGGCGACAGGCACAATGAAAAACTGTTTTTT	TRBV5-5	TRBJ1-4	NA	NA
CASSGDRGGYTF	TGTGCCAGCAGCGGGGACAGGGGTGGCTACACCTTC	TRBV7-9	TRBJ1-2	TRBD1	NA
CASSQDSIYGYTF	TGTGCCAGCAGCCAAGACAGTATATATGGCTACACCTTC	TRBV7-9	TRBJ1-2	NA	once
CASLPLAGGPNEQYF	TGTGCCAGTTTGCCACTAGCGGGAGGGCCCAACGAGCAGTACTTC	TRBV27	TRBJ2-7	TRBD2	once
CASSVRRQGSGNQPQHF	TGTGCCAGTAGTGTAAGGAGACAGGGATCAGGCAATCAGCCCCAGCATTTT	TRBV19	TRBJ1-5	TRBD1	NA
CASSQDGTGYDEQFF	TGTGCCAGCAGCCAAGACGGGACAGGGTATGATGAGCAGTTCTTC	TRBV3-1/TRBV3-2	TRBJ2-1	TRBD1	NA
CASSLGALLYEQYF	TGTGCCAGCAGCTTAGGAGCTCTTCTTTACGAGCAGTACTTC	TRBV7-2	TRBJ2-7	NA	NA
CASSLGRQGNTGELFF	TGTGCCAGCAGCTTAGGACGGCAGGGGAACACCGGGGAGCTGTTTTTT	TRBV7-9	TRBJ2-2	NA	NA
CASSLRHSLSGTIYF	TGTGCCAGCAGCTTGAGGCACTCCTTGTCTGGGACCATATATTTT	TRBV5-6	TRBJ1-3	NA	NA
CATTTESTDTQYF	TGTGCCACCACCACGGAGAGCACAGATACGCAGTATTTT	TRBV10-3	TRBJ2-3	NA	NA
CASSPEGSGNTIYF	TGCGCCAGCAGCCCGGAGGGCTCTGGAAACACCATATATTTT	TRBV5-1	TRBJ1-3	NA	NA
CASSARTGAIYEQYF	TGTGCCAGCAGCGCGCGAACAGGGGCGATCTACGAGCAGTACTTC	TRBV9	TRBJ2-7	TRBD1	NA
CASSPRDRVRQPQHF	TGCGCCAGCAGTCCCCGGGACAGGGTAAGGCAGCCCCAGCATTTT	TRBV23-1	TRBJ1-5	TRBD1	NA